Below are 8 T cell receptor beta chains sequenced from a single sample in a study of blood T cell repertoires in COVID-19. Clones were sequenced by immunoSEQ multiplex PCR, and TCRdb holds only the in-frame ones, with some missing. In the table there are about 180,000 clones, 80% to 90% of which are singletons. The specimen was PBMCs or T cells enriched from blood (not recorded which). The receptors shown here come from a middle-aged woman with acute COVID-19.

The chain joins TRBV9 to TRBJ2-7, with D possibly matching TRBD1 (6 bases). V lost 3 bases and J lost 6, with 13 bases in between. Germline V gives CDR1 SGDLS, CDR2 YYNGEE. The CDR3 is 13 residues long. The CDR3 DNA reads TGTGCCAGCAGCGCACAGGGTTGGTCCGAGCAGTACTTC. Its protein product is CASSAQGWSEQYF.

The chain has TRBV6-1 and TRBJ1-3, with D possibly matching TRBD1 (6 bases). Trimming shortened V by 1 base and J by 0 bases, and 13 bases separated the two germline ends. Germline CDR1 reads MNHNS; CDR2 reads SASEGT. CDR3 length equals 17 residues. The DNA for the CDR3 is TGTGCCAGCAGTGAAGATTTGACAGGTTACTCTGGAAACACCATATATTTT. Translating it yields CASSEDLTGYSGNTIYF.

As regards this clone: The sample holds other DNA sequences that translate to the same CDR3. V is TRBV11-2 and J is TRBJ2-7, with D unresolved. Germline assignment: CDR1 SGHAT and CDR2 FQNNGV. There are 11 residues in the CDR3. Trimming removed 4 bases at V and 1 base at J, with 2 bases between. The CDR3: CASSSSYEQYF. Written as DNA, the CDR3 is TGTGCCAGCAGCTCATCCTACGAGCAGTACTTC.

The chain recombines TRBV6-1 with TRBJ2-4, with 8 bases lining up with TRBD2. Germline-derived CDR1 and CDR2 are MNHNS and SASEGT. This CDR3 is built from 18 residues. V was pared by 1 base and J by 3 bases, with 11 bases of the junction left unmatched. CDR3 sequence: CASSEEGSGGPVKNIQYF. The CDR3 DNA reads TGTGCCAGCAGTGAAGAAGGGTCGGGGGGGCCGGTCAAAAACATTCAGTACTTC.

The genes are TRBV9 and TRBJ2-7, with 7 bases fitting TRBD1. This CDR3 is 16 amino acids long. V shed 0 bases and J 3 bases; nucleotides not matched to a gene: 9. Germline V gene lookup returns CDR1 SGDLS and CDR2 YYNGEE. CDR3 sequence reads: CASSVEDGTEFYEQYF. CDR3 bases: TGTGCCAGCAGCGTAGAAGACGGGACAGAGTTCTACGAGCAGTACTTC.

The chain carries TRBV28 and TRBJ1-2; D is possibly TRBD1 (5 bases). Germline CDR1 is MDHEN and CDR2 is SYDVKM. V lost 6 bases and J lost 8, with 16 bases in between. The CDR3 is made up of 13 amino acids. This CDR3 is CASRPDSLGGYTF. CDR3 coding DNA: TGTGCCAGCAGACCCGACAGTCTGGGAGGCTACACCTTC.

CDR3 DNA sequence: TGTGCCAGCAGCTTCGGACAGTTCCAAGAGACCCAGTACTTC. Protein sequence: CASSFGQFQETQYF. V usage is TRBV7-9 and J usage is TRBJ2-5; D may be TRBD1 (6 bases). V was clipped by 3 bases and J by 1 base, with 9 bases between them. From germline, CDR1 is SEHNR and CDR2 FQNEAQ (reference sequence). CDR3 length equals 14 residues. Supplemented by reference TRBV7-9 and TRBJ2-5, the full variable domain reads DTGVSQNPRHKITKRGQNVTFRCDPISEHNRLYWYRQTLGQGPEFLTYFQNEAQLEKSRLLSDRFSAERPKGSFSTLEIQRTEQGDSAMYLCASSFGQFQETQYFGPGTRLLVL.

The sample holds one count of this clone. The chain carries TRBV19 and TRBJ1-5; 10 bases fit TRBD1. V was clipped by 5 bases and J by 7 bases; unmatched bases: 8. The CDR3 contains 15 residues. Germline loops: CDR1 LNHDA, CDR2 SQIVND (reference sequence). The CDR3 nucleotides read TGTGCCAGTAGTTCCCCGGGACAGGGGAACCAGCCCCAGCATTTT. This codes for CASSSPGQGNQPQHF.